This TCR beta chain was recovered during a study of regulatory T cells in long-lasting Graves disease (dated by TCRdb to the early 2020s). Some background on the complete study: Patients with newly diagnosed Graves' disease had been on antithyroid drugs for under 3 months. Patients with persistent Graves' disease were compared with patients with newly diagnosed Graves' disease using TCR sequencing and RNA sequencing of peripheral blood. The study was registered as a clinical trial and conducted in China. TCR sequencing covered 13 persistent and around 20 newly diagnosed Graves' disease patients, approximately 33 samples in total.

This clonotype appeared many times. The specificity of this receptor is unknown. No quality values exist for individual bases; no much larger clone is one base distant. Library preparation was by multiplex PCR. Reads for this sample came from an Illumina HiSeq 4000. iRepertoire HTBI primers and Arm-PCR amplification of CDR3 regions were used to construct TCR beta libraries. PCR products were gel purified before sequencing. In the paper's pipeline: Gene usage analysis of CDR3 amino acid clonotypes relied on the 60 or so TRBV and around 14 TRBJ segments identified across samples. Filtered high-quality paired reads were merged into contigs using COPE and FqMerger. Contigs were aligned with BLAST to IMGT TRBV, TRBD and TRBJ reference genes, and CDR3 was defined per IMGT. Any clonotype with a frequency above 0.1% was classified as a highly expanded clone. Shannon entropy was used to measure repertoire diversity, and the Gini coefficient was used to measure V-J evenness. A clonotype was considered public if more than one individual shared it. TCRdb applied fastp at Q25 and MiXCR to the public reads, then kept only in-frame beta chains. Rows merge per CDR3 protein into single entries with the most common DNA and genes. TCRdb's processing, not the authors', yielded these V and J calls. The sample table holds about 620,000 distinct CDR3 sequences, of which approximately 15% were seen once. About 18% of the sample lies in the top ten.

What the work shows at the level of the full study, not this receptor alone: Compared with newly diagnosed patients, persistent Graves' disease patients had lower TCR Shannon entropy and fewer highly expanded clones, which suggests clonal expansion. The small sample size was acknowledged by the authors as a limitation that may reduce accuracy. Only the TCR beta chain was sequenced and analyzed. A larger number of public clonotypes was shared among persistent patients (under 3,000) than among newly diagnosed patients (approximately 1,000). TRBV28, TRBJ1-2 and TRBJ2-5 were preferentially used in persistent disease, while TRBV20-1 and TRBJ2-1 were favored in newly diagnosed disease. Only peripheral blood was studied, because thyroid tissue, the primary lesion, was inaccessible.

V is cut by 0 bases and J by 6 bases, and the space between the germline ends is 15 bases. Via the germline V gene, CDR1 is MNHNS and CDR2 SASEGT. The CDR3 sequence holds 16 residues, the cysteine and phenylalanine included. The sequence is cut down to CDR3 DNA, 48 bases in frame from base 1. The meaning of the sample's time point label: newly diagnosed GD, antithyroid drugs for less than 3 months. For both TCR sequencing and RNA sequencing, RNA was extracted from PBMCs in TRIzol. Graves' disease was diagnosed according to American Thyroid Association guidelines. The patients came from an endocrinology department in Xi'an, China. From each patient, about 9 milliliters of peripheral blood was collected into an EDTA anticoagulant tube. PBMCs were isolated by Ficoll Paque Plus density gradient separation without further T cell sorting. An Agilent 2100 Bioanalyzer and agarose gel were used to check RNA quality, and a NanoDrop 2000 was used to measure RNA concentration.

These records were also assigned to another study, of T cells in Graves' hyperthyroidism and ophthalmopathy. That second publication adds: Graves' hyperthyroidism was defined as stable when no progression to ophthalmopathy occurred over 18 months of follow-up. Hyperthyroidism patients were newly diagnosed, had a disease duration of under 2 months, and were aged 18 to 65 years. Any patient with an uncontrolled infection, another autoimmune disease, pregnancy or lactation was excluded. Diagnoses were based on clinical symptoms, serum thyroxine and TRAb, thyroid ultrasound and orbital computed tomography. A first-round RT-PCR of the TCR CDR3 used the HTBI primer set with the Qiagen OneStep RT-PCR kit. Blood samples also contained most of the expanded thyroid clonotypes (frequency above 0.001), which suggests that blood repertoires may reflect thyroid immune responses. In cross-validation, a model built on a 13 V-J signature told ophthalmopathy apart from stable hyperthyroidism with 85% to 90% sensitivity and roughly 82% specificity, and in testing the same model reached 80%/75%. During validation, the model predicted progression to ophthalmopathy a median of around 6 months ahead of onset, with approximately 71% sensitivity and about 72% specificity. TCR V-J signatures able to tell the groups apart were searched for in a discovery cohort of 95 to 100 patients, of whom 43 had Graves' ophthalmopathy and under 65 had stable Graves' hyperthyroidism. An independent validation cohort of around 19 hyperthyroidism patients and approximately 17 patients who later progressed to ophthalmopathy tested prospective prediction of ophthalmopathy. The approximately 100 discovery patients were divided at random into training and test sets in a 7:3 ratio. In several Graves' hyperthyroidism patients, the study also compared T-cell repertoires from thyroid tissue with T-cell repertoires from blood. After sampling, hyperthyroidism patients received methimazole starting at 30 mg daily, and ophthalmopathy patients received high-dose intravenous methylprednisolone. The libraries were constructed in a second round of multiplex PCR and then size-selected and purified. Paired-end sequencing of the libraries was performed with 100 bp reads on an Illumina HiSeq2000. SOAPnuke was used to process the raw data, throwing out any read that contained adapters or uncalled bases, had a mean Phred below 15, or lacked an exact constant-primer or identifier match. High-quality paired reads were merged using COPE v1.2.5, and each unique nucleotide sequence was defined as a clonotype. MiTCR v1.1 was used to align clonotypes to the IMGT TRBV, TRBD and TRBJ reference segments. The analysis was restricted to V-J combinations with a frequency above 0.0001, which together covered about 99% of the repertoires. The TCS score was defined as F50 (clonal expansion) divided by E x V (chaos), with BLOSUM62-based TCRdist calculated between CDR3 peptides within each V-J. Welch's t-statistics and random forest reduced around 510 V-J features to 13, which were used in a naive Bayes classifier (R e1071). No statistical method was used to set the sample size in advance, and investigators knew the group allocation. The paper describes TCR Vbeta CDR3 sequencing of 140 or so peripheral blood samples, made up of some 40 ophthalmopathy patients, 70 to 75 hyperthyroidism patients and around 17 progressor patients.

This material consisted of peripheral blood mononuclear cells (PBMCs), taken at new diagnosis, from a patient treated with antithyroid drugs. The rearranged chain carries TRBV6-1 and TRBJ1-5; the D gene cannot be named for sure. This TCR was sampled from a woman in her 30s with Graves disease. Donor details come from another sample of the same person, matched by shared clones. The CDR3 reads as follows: CASSEARIGGVQPQHF. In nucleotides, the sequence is TGTGCCAGCAGTGAAGCGCGCATTGGCGGAGTTCAGCCCCAGCATTTT.